One and the same sample provided the 21 T cell receptor beta chains below, sequenced in a study of blood T cell repertoires in COVID-19. Clones were sequenced by immunoSEQ multiplex PCR, and TCRdb holds only the in-frame ones, with some missing. The repertoire consists of over 75,000 clones, with approximately 80% occurring once and the leading ten covering approximately 20%. The sequenced material came from peripheral blood. The source of these receptors is a woman aged 50 to 65 with acute or convalescent COVID-19.

This chain joins TRBV6-2 or TRBV6-3 and TRBJ2-7; D ambiguous. Germline V lookup: CDR1 MNHEY, CDR2 SVGEGT. The CDR3 length is 13 residues. V dropped 4 bases and J dropped 2 bases, with 9 bases sitting between them. In DNA, the CDR3 is TGTGCCAGCAGTTTGCGCCGCGCCTACGAGCAGTACTTC. Its protein product is CASSLRRAYEQYF.

The chain carries TRBV6-6 and TRBJ1-5; no clear D. V was shortened by 7 bases and J by 6 bases, with 19 bases between the two germline ends. The CDR3 sequence is 15 residues long. Germline V lookup: CDR1 MNHNY, CDR2 SVGAGI (reference sequence). CDR3 region: CASIRFQEDGQPQHF. CDR3 nucleotides: TGTGCCAGCATCCGCTTCCAGGAAGACGGTCAGCCCCAGCATTTT.

The chain links TRBV7-2 to TRBJ2-3; 10 bases map to TRBD2. The germline CDR1 and CDR2 sequences are SGHTA and FQGNSA. The junction had 12 bases not matched to a gene; V was cut back by 1 base and J by 2 bases. This CDR3 contains 19 residues. The CDR3 coding sequence is TGTGCCAGCAGCTTAGATATTCCCACGCTAGCGGGGGCCACAGATACGCAGTATTTT. Its translation is CASSLDIPTLAGATDTQYF.

V and J are TRBV9 and TRBJ2-2; TRBD2 aligns across 10 bases. Germline CDR1 SGDLS, CDR2 YYNGEE. With 0 bases clipped from V and 4 bases from J, the junction kept 18 bases outside the gene matches. The CDR3 extends over 21 amino acids. DNA for the CDR3: TGTGCCAGCAGCGTAGACTTGAGGACTAGCGGAAAACCGGTGGGCACCGGGGAGCTGTTTTTT. Translated, it gives CASSVDLRTSGKPVGTGELFF.

This chain joins TRBV9 and TRBJ2-2; 7 nucleotides line up with TRBD2. Trimming at V came to 3 bases and at J to 6 bases, leaving 5 bases not matched to a gene. CDR3 length equals 14 residues. Per germline, CDR1 SGDLS and CDR2 YYNGEE. The CDR3 region has the DNA TGTGCCAGCAGCGGAGTCGGACTAGCCGGGGAGCTGTTTTTT. Translation: CASSGVGLAGELFF.

The chain uses TRBV11-2 and TRBJ2-5; 9 nucleotides match TRBD1. After removal of 1 base from V and 0 bases from J, the junction contained 6 bases not matched to a gene. The CDR3 runs to 17 residues. CDR1 and CDR2 (germline): SGHAT, FQNNGV. The CDR3 coding sequence is TGTGCCAGCAGCTTAGGTACGACAGGGGGGTACCAAGAGACCCAGTACTTC. Encoded protein: CASSLGTTGGYQETQYF.

V and J are TRBV5-6 and TRBJ2-7; TRBD2 might be the D (5 bases). Germline values: CDR1 SGHDT, CDR2 YYEEEE. CDR3 length equals 13 residues. Trimming cost V 2 bases and J 9 bases, with 15 bases left between them. The CDR3 protein is CASSLPVGVSQYF. The CDR3 DNA reads as TGTGCCAGCAGCTTACCCGTCGGGGTGTCGCAGTACTTC.

This chain uses TRBV24-1 with TRBJ2-3; D gene uncertain. The V and J ends lost 4 bases and 2 bases respectively, with 3 bases between them. CDR3 length: 12 amino acids. In germline, CDR1 is KGHDR, CDR2 SFDVKD. The CDR3 is CATSDYTDTQYF. CDR3 nucleotides: TGTGCCACCAGTGACTACACAGATACGCAGTATTTT.

Comment on this clone: A read error may account for a junction end that differs from germline. The V gene is TRBV7-2, the J gene TRBJ2-1; D possibly corresponds to TRBD1 (5 bases). Germline V CDR1 and CDR2: SGHTA, FQGNSA. The CDR3 loop spans 11 amino acids. The chain's CDR3 is CASSLGPGSIF. The CDR3 DNA reads TGTGCCAGCAGCTTGGGGCCTGGGTCGATCTTC.

V and J are TRBV11-3 and TRBJ2-5, with no clear D. Germline loops: CDR1 SGHNT, CDR2 YENEEA. This CDR3 has 15 amino acids. Trimming shortened V by 9 bases and J by 3 bases, and 20 bases separated the two germline ends. This CDR3 reads CARKFTSYCEETQYF. In DNA form, the CDR3 reads TGTGCCAGAAAATTTACCTCGTACTGCGAAGAGACCCAGTACTTC.

The rearrangement uses TRBV7-2 and TRBJ2-7, with 16 bases that match TRBD2. The germline V gene encodes CDR1 SGHTA and CDR2 FQGNSA. The CDR3 spans 16 residues. The trim removed 6 bases at V and 2 bases at J, leaving 4 bases unmatched. For the CDR3, the DNA is TGTGCCAGCAGACGCGGGACTAGCGGGAGGGCCTACGAGCAGTACTTC. Translated, it gives CASRRGTSGRAYEQYF. Full variable domain (rest looked up from reference TRBV7-2 and TRBJ2-7): GAGVSQSPSNKVTEKGKDVELRCDPISGHTALYWYRQSLGQGLEFLIYFQGNSAPDKSGLPSDRFSAERTGGSVSTLTIQRTQQEDSAVYLCASRRGTSGRAYEQYFGPGTRLTVT.

The genes are TRBV7-2 and TRBJ2-1; 13 bases line up with TRBD2. The V gene end was trimmed by 7 bases and the J gene end by 7 bases; junction bases not matched to a gene: 7. This CDR3 comprises 15 residues. Germline values: CDR1 SGHTA, CDR2 FQGNSA. The CDR3 nucleotides read TGTGCCAGCAAGATAACTAGCGGGGGGGCAAATGAGCAGTTCTTC. Its protein is CASKITSGGANEQFF. The whole variable domain, remainder taken from reference TRBV7-2 and TRBJ2-1, is GAGVSQSPSNKVTEKGKDVELRCDPISGHTALYWYRQSLGQGLEFLIYFQGNSAPDKSGLPSDRFSAERTGGSVSTLTIQRTQQEDSAVYLCASKITSGGANEQFFGPGTRLTVL.

This clone was picked up a small number of times. The chain couples TRBV3-1 (or the pseudogene TRBV3-2) to TRBJ1-3; the D is unclear. The germline V gene has CDR1 LGHDT and CDR2 YNNKEL (reference sequence). This CDR3 has 14 residues. V lost 3 bases and J 2 bases, leaving 8 bases between the germline ends. The CDR3 DNA sequence: TGTGCCAGCAGCCATTACGGTGCTGGAAACACCATATATTTT. It translates to CASSHYGAGNTIYF.

The CDR3 is CAISDRGEQPQHF. DNA for the CDR3: TGTGCCATCAGTGACAGGGGGGAACAGCCCCAGCATTTT. This sequence joins TRBV10-3 and TRBJ1-5; 7 bases match TRBD1. The CDR3 runs 13 residues. Unmatched junction bases numbered 3, after V lost 3 bases and J lost 7 bases. Germline values: CDR1 ENHRY, CDR2 SYGVKD.

The chain has TRBV28 and TRBJ1-2; 10 bases fit TRBD1. Germline loops: CDR1 MDHEN, CDR2 SYDVKM. The V segment lost 5 bases and the J segment 7 bases; nucleotides outside the gene matches: 4. The CDR3 is made up of 13 amino acids. CDR3 amino acids: CASSKTGGGGYTF. The CDR3 DNA sequence: TGTGCCAGCAGTAAGACAGGGGGCGGTGGCTACACCTTC.

This chain uses TRBV5-6 with TRBJ2-1; 10 nucleotides line up with TRBD1. V lost 7 bases to trimming and J lost 7 bases; unmatched junction nucleotides: 11. Germline-derived CDR1 and CDR2 are SGHDT and YYEEEE. This CDR3 comprises 15 residues. The CDR3 is CASQRWGQGRNEQFF. CDR3 sequence (DNA): TGTGCCAGCCAGCGCTGGGGACAGGGGCGTAATGAGCAGTTCTTC.

The chain uses TRBV12-5 and TRBJ2-5; maybe TRBD2 (5 bases). The CDR3 contains 18 residues. Germline V gives CDR1 LGHNT, CDR2 FRNRAP. With 9 bases removed from V and 1 base from J, the gap between germline ends came to 27 bases. The CDR3 reads CASARWGAVSPGQETQYF. CDR3 nucleotides: TGTGCTAGCGCCCGCTGGGGAGCAGTCTCCCCTGGCCAAGAGACCCAGTACTTC.

The sample holds a few counts of this clone. The chain has TRBV19 and TRBJ1-4, with 8 bases lining up with TRBD1. Germline CDR1 reads LNHDA; CDR2 reads SQIVND (reference sequence). The J segment lost 7 bases and the V segment lost 7 bases, leaving 5 bases of the junction unmatched. The CDR3 contains 13 residues. CDR3 bases: TGTGCCAGTACCCATACAGGGGGTGAAAAACTGTTTTTT. This codes for CASTHTGGEKLFF.

J is TRBJ1-2 and V is TRBV6-1, with 8 nucleotides matching TRBD1. This CDR3 spans 16 amino acids. V was clipped by 1 base and J by 4 bases; unmatched bases: 8. CDR1 is MNHNS, CDR2 SASEGT, per germline. The CDR3 nucleotides are TGTGCCAGCAGTGAAGAAAACAGGGGGAGGGTCTATGGCTACACCTTC. Translating it yields CASSEENRGRVYGYTF.

The V call is TRBV7-2, the J call TRBJ2-2; D uncertain. The V gene's germline CDR1 is SGHTA and CDR2 FQGNSA. The V and J ends lost 1 base and 4 bases respectively, with 10 bases between them. This CDR3 is built from 15 residues. The CDR3 reads CASSLDGRRTGELFF. In nucleotides, the CDR3 is TGTGCCAGCAGCTTAGACGGCAGGCGCACCGGGGAGCTGTTTTTT.

The chain has TRBV29-1 and TRBJ1-2; D may be TRBD1 (6 bases). With 8 bases removed from V and 4 bases from J, the gap between germline ends came to 17 bases. The CDR3 runs to 13 residues. Germline CDR1 SQVTM, CDR2 ANQGSEA. This CDR3 reads CSSISGDGYGYTF. The CDR3, as DNA: TGCAGCTCCATCTCAGGGGACGGCTATGGCTACACCTTC.